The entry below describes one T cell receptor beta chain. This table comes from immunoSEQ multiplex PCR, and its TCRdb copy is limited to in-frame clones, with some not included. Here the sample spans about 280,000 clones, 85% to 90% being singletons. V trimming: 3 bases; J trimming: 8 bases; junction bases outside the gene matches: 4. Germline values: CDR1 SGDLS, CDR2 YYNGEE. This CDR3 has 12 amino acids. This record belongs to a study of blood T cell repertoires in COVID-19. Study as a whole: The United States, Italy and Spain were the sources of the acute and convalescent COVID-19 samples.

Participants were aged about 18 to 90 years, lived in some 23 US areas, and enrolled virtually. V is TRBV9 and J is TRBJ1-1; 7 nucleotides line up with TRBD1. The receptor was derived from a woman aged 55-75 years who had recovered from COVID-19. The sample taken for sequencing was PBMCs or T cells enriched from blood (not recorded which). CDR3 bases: TGTGCCAGCAGCGGCCGACAGGGAGAAGCTTTCTTT. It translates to CASSGRQGEAFF. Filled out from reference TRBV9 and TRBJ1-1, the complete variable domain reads DSGVTQTPKHLITATGQRVTLRCSPRSGDLSVYWYQQSLDQGLQFLIQYYNGEERAKGNILERFSAQQFPDLHSELNLSSLELGDSALYFCASSGRQGEAFFGQGTRLTVV.